The 19 T cell receptor beta chains reported below all come from one sample, sequenced in a study of identical twins. TCRdb reanalysed the 5' RACE reads using MiXCR and keeps one entry per CDR3 protein. The top ten hold more than 2.5% of the sample, which has some 590,000 distinct CDR3 sequences, more than 9% seen once. A further study also used this sample, focusing on yellow fever vaccine responses in identical twins.

The sequencing sample was made of PBMCs. The receptor set was obtained from a woman younger than 35 in good health.

The chain carries TRBV2 and TRBJ2-2, with D perhaps matching TRBD1 (7 bases). CDR3 length equals 13 residues. Germline CDR1 is SNHLY and CDR2 is FYNNEI. Between the trimmed V and J ends, which lost 7 bases and 6 bases, there was a span of 12 bases. The CDR3 loop reads CASKQGGAGELFF. The CDR3 nucleotides are TGTGCCAGCAAGCAGGGGGGCGCCGGGGAGCTGTTTTTT.

The chain joins TRBV30 to TRBJ2-2; D ambiguous. Trimming took 4 bases from V and 5 from J, leaving 8 bases between them. Germline V gene sequence: CDR1 GTSNPN, CDR2 SVGIG (reference sequence). There are 12 residues in the CDR3. CDR3 region: CAWTPLTGELFF. The CDR3 DNA follows: TGTGCCTGGACCCCCCTGACCGGGGAGCTGTTTTTT.

The rearrangement uses TRBV2 and TRBJ2-5; 11 nucleotides match TRBD2. CDR3 length: 18 amino acids. The germline CDR1 and CDR2 sequences are SNHLY and FYNNEI. After removal of 5 bases from V and 1 base from J, the junction contained 12 bases not matched to a gene. As DNA, the CDR3 is TGTGCCAGCAGTCCTCGGGGTACTAGCGGGGGCTCCCAAGAGACCCAGTACTTC. It specifies CASSPRGTSGGSQETQYF.

The chain is built from TRBV20-1 and TRBJ1-1; 10 bases align to TRBD1. This CDR3 spans 20 amino acids. Per germline, CDR1 DFQATT and CDR2 SNEGSKA (reference sequence). The V and J ends lost 1 base and 7 bases, in that order; junction bases with no gene match: 24. CDR3 region: CSARGRDRGYFLSRYNEAFF. Written as DNA, the CDR3 is TGCAGTGCTAGAGGCCGGGACAGGGGTTACTTTCTATCCCGGTACAATGAAGCTTTCTTT.

The J gene is TRBJ2-7, the V gene TRBV29-1, with 8 bases lining up with TRBD2. The CDR3 has 15 amino acids. The J segment lost 4 bases and the V segment lost 1 base, leaving 9 bases of the junction unmatched. Germline V CDR1 and CDR2: SQVTM, ANQGSEA. The CDR3 nucleotides are TGCAGCGTTGAAGCGGGAGGGGGTCCTTCGTACGAGCAGTACTTC. Protein: CSVEAGGGPSYEQYF.

The chain uses TRBV14 and TRBJ2-7, with 9 bases identical to TRBD1. The CDR3 spans 13 residues. Germline CDR1 and CDR2: SGHDN and FVKESK. V trimming: 6 bases; J trimming: 6 bases; junction bases outside the gene matches: 6. The CDR3 loop is CASSGTGGSEQYF. CDR3 in DNA: TGTGCCAGCAGTGGCACAGGGGGCAGCGAGCAGTACTTC. Based on the CDR3 plus reference TRBV14 and TRBJ2-7, the full variable domain is EAGVTQFPSHSVIEKGQTVTLRCDPISGHDNLYWYRRVMGKEIKFLLHFVKESKQDESGMPNNRFLAERTGGTYSTLKVQPAELEDSGVYFCASSGTGGSEQYFGPGTRLTVT.

The V gene is TRBV3-1, the J gene TRBJ1-5; 7 bases align to TRBD1. The CDR3 contains 14 residues. The J segment lost 5 bases and the V segment lost 3 bases, leaving 4 bases of the junction unmatched. Germline V gene data show CDR1 as LGHDT and CDR2 as YNNKEL (reference sequence). The chain's CDR3 is CASSQNRGYQPQHF. The CDR3 DNA reads as TGTGCCAGCAGCCAGAACAGGGGATATCAGCCCCAGCATTTT.

This rearrangement joins TRBV5-4 to TRBJ2-2; unclear D gene. The CDR3 consists of 14 residues. V was cut by 4 bases and J by 1 base, with 8 bases left in between. Germline CDR1 reads SGHNT; CDR2 reads YYREEE (reference sequence). The CDR3 here is CASSVHLNTGELFF. CDR3 sequence (DNA): TGTGCCAGCAGCGTCCACTTGAACACCGGGGAGCTGTTTTTT.

This clonotype showed up just a few times. One junction end disagrees with the germline gene, perhaps due to a read error. The rearrangement uses TRBV7-7 and TRBJ2-5, with TRBD2 as a possible D gene (7 bases). This CDR3 has 15 amino acids. Germline V CDR1 and CDR2: SSHAT, FNYEAQ (reference sequence). In DNA, the CDR3 is TGTGCTAGCAGCTTAGGCGGGGGCCGCCAAGAGACCCAGTACTTC. Protein product: CASSLGGGRQETQYF.

CDR3 coding DNA: TGTGCCAGCAGCTTCGCTCCGGGACTAGCGGACCCCCAACTGTACTTC. Translating it yields CASSFAPGLADPQLYF. The chain joins TRBV5-6 to TRBJ2-7; TRBD2 matches at 11 bases. The V gene's germline CDR1 is SGHDT and CDR2 YYEEEE. Unmatched junction bases numbered 16, after V lost 2 bases and J lost 12 bases. CDR3 length: 16 amino acids.

This clonotype was recorded at least ten times. The gene calls are TRBV6-1 and TRBJ1-4; D call uncertain. Germline CDR1 reads MNHNS; CDR2 reads SASEGT. Trimming took 6 bases from V and 4 from J, leaving 12 bases between them. This CDR3 has 14 amino acids. The CDR3 spells CASSLTQLNEKLFF. The CDR3 coding sequence is TGTGCCAGCAGCCTAACGCAGCTTAATGAAAAACTGTTTTTT.

The chain couples TRBV7-9 to TRBJ2-7, with 12 bases matching TRBD1. Germline CDR1 SEHNR, CDR2 FQNEAQ (reference sequence). Trimming took 5 bases from V and 6 from J; bases not matched to a gene: 14. This CDR3 spans 17 amino acids. For the CDR3, the DNA is TGTGCCAGCAGCACTCCACTCGGGACAGGGGGCGTTACCGAGCAGTACTTC. Translating it yields CASSTPLGTGGVTEQYF.

There are a few counts of this clonotype. The chain joins TRBV11-2 to TRBJ2-5; D possibly corresponds to TRBD1 (5 bases). The CDR3 contains 17 residues. With 1 base removed from V and 4 bases from J, the gap between germline ends came to 19 bases. Germline loops: CDR1 SGHAT, CDR2 FQNNGV. For the CDR3, the DNA is TGTGCCAGCAGCTTAGGACAGCTCTCGGCCCCCAGAGAGACCCAGTACTTC. It translates to CASSLGQLSAPRETQYF.

This clonotype showed up just a few times. This sequence joins TRBV12-3 or TRBV12-4 and TRBJ2-7, with 7 bases fitting TRBD1. The ends lost 4 bases at V and 3 bases at J; junction bases unmatched: 6. The CDR3 runs to 14 residues. The DNA of the CDR3 is TGTGCCAGCAGTTCACAGGGGCGCTTCTACGAGCAGTACTTC. Amino acids: CASSSQGRFYEQYF.

CDR3 sequence (DNA): TGTGCCAGCAGTTTATACAGGACCCTGAACACTGAAGCTTTCTTT. Residues: CASSLYRTLNTEAFF. The chain joins TRBV27 to TRBJ1-1, with a tentative D call TRBD1 (5 bases). V shed 1 base and J shed 0 bases, with 9 bases lying between them. This CDR3 comprises 15 residues. The germline V gene encodes CDR1 MNHEY and CDR2 SMNVEV (reference sequence).

A few counts support this clonotype. The chain has TRBV3-1 and TRBJ1-1, with 7 bases aligning to TRBD1. The V segment lost 4 bases and the J segment 1 base; nucleotides outside the gene matches: 12. Per germline, CDR1 LGHDT and CDR2 YNNKEL (reference sequence). The CDR3 is 17 residues long. CDR3 bases: TGTGCCAGCAGCCCTCTCTGGGGGACAGTGGGGAACACTGAAGCTTTCTTT. As protein: CASSPLWGTVGNTEAFF.

This clonotype showed up just a few times. V gene TRBV29-1 combines with J gene TRBJ2-3; 10 bases fit TRBD1. Per the germline V gene, CDR1 is SQVTM and CDR2 is ANQGSEA. Losses at the gene ends were 7 bases for V and 2 bases for J; bases not matched to a gene: 3. CDR3 length equals 13 residues. The CDR3: CSETGGITDTQYF. CDR3 nucleotides: TGCAGCGAGACAGGGGGCATCACAGATACGCAGTATTTT.

The gene calls are TRBV6-1 and TRBJ2-7, with 8 bases lining up with TRBD1. The germline gives CDR1 MNHNS, CDR2 SASEGT. The V segment lost 10 bases and the J segment 2 bases; nucleotides outside the gene matches: 7. The CDR3 is 13 amino acids. CDR3 bases: TGTGCCACCACGGACAGGGTGGCCTACGAGCAGTACTTC. Its translation is CATTDRVAYEQYF.

This chain joins TRBV24-1 and TRBJ2-6, with 8 positions matching TRBD1. The junction had 13 bases not matched to a gene; V was cut back by 4 bases and J by 0 bases. The germline V gene encodes CDR1 KGHDR and CDR2 SFDVKD. This CDR3 has 20 residues. Written as DNA, the CDR3 is TGTGCCACCAGTGAACTGGGCCCCGGACAGGGTCGCTCTGGGGCCAACGTCCTGACTTTC. This codes for CATSELGPGQGRSGANVLTF.